Presented here are 21 T cell receptor beta chains from one specimen sequenced in a study of regulatory T cells in long-lasting Graves disease. Libraries of TCR beta came from iRepertoire HTBI primers plus Arm-PCR of CDR3 regions. Via MiXCR, TCRdb re-called the multiplex PCR reads, giving one row per CDR3 protein. The table lists some 430,000 distinct CDR3 sequences, 20% to 25% of them singletons. Time point described: persistent/refractory GD, antithyroid drugs over 5 years with positive TRAb. PBMCs provided the RNA from which the TCR library was made. The sequences come from peripheral blood mononuclear cells (PBMCs), collected when the disease was refractory, from a patient treated with antithyroid drugs. The source is a female donor with Graves disease.

The V gene is TRBV2, the J gene TRBJ2-3; 7 positions agree with TRBD1. The junction had 9 bases not matched to a gene; V was cut back by 2 bases and J by 4 bases. There are 16 residues in the CDR3. CDR1 SNHLY and CDR2 FYNNEI come from the germline V gene. The CDR3 coding sequence is TGTGCCAGCAGTGAAACCCGACAGGGAAGGGCAGATACGCAGTATTTT. The encoded protein is CASSETRQGRADTQYF.

CDR3 residues: CASSLVSAAFRGTGELFF. The CDR3 nucleotides read TGTGCCAGCAGCTTAGTATCGGCGGCCTTCCGGGGCACCGGGGAGCTGTTTTTT. This rearrangement joins TRBV11-2 to TRBJ2-2; a possible D gene is TRBD2 (5 bases). The CDR3 loop spans 18 amino acids. Trimming took off 1 base at V and 4 bases at J, with 19 bases between the two ends. Germline assignment: CDR1 SGHAT and CDR2 FQNNGV. The full variable domain, in which reference TRBV11-2 and TRBJ2-2 provide the parts outside the CDR3, is EAGVAQSPRYKIIEKRQSVAFWCNPISGHATLYWYQQILGQGPKLLIQFQNNGVVDDSQLPKDRFSAERLKGVDSTLKIQPAKLEDSAVYLCASSLVSAAFRGTGELFFGEGSRLTVL.

This chain links TRBV5-1 with TRBJ2-3; 7 positions agree with TRBD1. Trimming at V came to 2 bases and at J to 2 bases, leaving 11 bases not matched to a gene. This CDR3 region has 17 residues. The germline CDR1 and CDR2 sequences are SGHRS and YFSETQ. The DNA for the CDR3 is TGCGCCAGCAGCTTAGGGGCCGGGACAGACTACACAGATACGCAGTATTTT. It translates to CASSLGAGTDYTDTQYF.

This clonotype was seen at least ten times. CDR3 in amino acids: CASSLGVGGGSSYEQYF. The DNA of the CDR3 is TGTGCCAGCAGCTTAGGGGTGGGAGGGGGGAGCTCCTACGAGCAGTACTTC. This chain joins TRBV7-2 and TRBJ2-7; a weak D match, TRBD2 (7 bases). V was trimmed by 1 base and J by 0 bases, leaving 16 bases between them. The CDR3 runs to 17 residues. The germline V gene has CDR1 SGHTA and CDR2 FQGNSA.

This clonotype showed up many times. The gene calls are TRBV7-8 and TRBJ2-4; D ambiguous. The CDR3 length is 14 residues. Looked up from germline, CDR1 is SGHVS and CDR2 is FQNEAQ. Trimming removed 1 base at V and 8 bases at J, with 12 bases between. CDR3 sequence reads: CASSLEFPPYIQYF. The CDR3 DNA reads TGTGCCAGCAGCTTAGAATTCCCGCCGTACATTCAGTACTTC. Drawing the rest from reference TRBV7-8 and TRBJ2-4, the complete variable domain is GAGVSQSPRYKVAKRGQDVALRCDPISGHVSLFWYQQALGQGPEFLTYFQNEAQLDKSGLPSDRFFAERPEGSVSTLKIQRTQQEDSAVYLCASSLEFPPYIQYFGAGTRLSVL.

This clonotype was observed a single time. The CDR3 sequence is CASSQGLAGVTDTQYF. The DNA for the CDR3 is TGTGCCAGCAGCCAAGGACTAGCGGGGGTTACAGATACGCAGTATTTT. The rearrangement links TRBV3-1 to TRBJ2-3, with 12 nucleotides matching TRBD2. CDR3 length: 16 amino acids. V trimming: 1 base; J trimming: 3 bases; junction bases outside the gene matches: 2. Germline lookup yields CDR1 LGHDT and CDR2 YNNKEL (reference sequence).

This clonotype was observed a few times. This chain joins TRBV11-2 and TRBJ2-2; a weak D match, TRBD1 (6 bases). The CDR3 has 16 amino acids. Trimming removed 2 bases from V and 0 bases from J, with 10 bases in between. Germline lookup yields CDR1 SGHAT and CDR2 FQNNGV. The CDR3 DNA reads TGTGCCAGCAGCTTATATGCAGGGGCGAACACCGGGGAGCTGTTTTTT. It encodes CASSLYAGANTGELFF.

This clonotype was recorded at least ten times. V and J are TRBV20-1 and TRBJ1-5; D is undetermined. The CDR3 loop spans 13 amino acids. Trimming took 0 bases from V and 5 from J, leaving 8 bases between them. Germline V gene data show CDR1 as DFQATT and CDR2 as SNEGSKA (reference sequence). CDR3 nucleotide sequence: TGCAGTGCTAGAGATTCTTCTCATCAGCCCCAGCATTTT. Protein: CSARDSSHQPQHF.

About this clonotype itself: A junction end diverges from the germline sequence, so it may reflect a read error. The chain combines TRBV7-7 with TRBJ2-3; 10 bases map to TRBD2. Germline V gene data show CDR1 as SSHAT and CDR2 as FNYEAQ (reference sequence). CDR3 length: 16 residues. The CDR3 region has the DNA TGTGCTAGCAGCTCCGGGACTAGCGAGAGCACAGATACGCAGTATTTT. This encodes CASSSGTSESTDTQYF.

This sequence joins TRBV7-9 and TRBJ2-6; possible D gene TRBD2, 5 bases. This CDR3 contains 14 residues. Germline assignment: CDR1 SEHNR and CDR2 FQNEAQ (reference sequence). Deletions cut 4 bases from V and 3 bases from J, with 7 bases between. Here the CDR3 reads CASSSGLGANVLTF. The CDR3 nucleotides are TGTGCCAGCAGCTCAGGACTTGGGGCCAACGTCCTGACTTTC.

This rearrangement joins TRBV7-9 to TRBJ2-7; D is possibly TRBD1 (5 bases). This CDR3 is built from 17 residues. V dropped 4 bases and J dropped 2 bases, with 21 bases sitting between them. Germline V gives CDR1 SEHNR, CDR2 FQNEAQ (reference sequence). The CDR3 DNA reads as TGTGCCAGCAGCTCACTTCCGACAGACAAGACAACCTACGAGCAGTACTTC. This codes for CASSSLPTDKTTYEQYF.

With respect to this clonotype: The junction shows a germline mismatch at one end, possibly a read error. The chain uses TRBV3-1 and TRBJ2-5; D perhaps matches TRBD1 (5 bases). CDR3 length: 14 amino acids. Looked up from germline, CDR1 is LGHDT and CDR2 is YNNKEL (reference sequence). The CDR3 spells CASSHRELQEAQYF. CDR3 DNA: TGTGCCAGCAGCCACAGGGAATTACAAGAGGCCCAGTACTTC.

There are many counts of this clonotype. V and J are TRBV3-1 and TRBJ1-5; a possible D gene is TRBD1 (5 bases). Germline CDR1 and CDR2: LGHDT and YNNKEL (reference sequence). The CDR3 spans 13 residues. V was pared by 0 bases and J by 6 bases, with 6 bases between. The CDR3 loop reads CASSQDRVQPQHF. The CDR3 DNA reads TGTGCCAGCAGCCAAGACAGGGTTCAGCCCCAGCATTTT.

The table lists this clonotype with a few counts. The chain recombines TRBV5-4 with TRBJ1-6, with TRBD1 as a possible D gene (5 bases). V gave up 0 bases and J gave up 1 base, with 14 bases separating them. Germline V gene data show CDR1 as SGHNT and CDR2 as YYREEE (reference sequence). The CDR3 is 18 amino acids. The CDR3 protein is CASSLGAPPGSYNSPLHF. The CDR3 DNA is TGTGCCAGCAGCTTGGGGGCCCCGCCAGGGTCCTATAATTCACCCCTCCACTTT.

This clonotype was detected many times. The chain is built from TRBV6-1 and TRBJ2-5; D may correspond to TRBD1 or TRBD2 (5 bases each). Trimming took 8 bases from V and 5 from J, leaving 24 bases between them. The germline gives CDR1 MNHNS, CDR2 SASEGT. This CDR3 region has 16 residues. This CDR3 reads CASRGLVRGFGETQYF. The DNA for the CDR3 is TGTGCCAGCCGCGGGCTAGTGAGGGGATTCGGGGAGACCCAGTACTTC.

This clonotype has a count of ten or more. J is TRBJ2-7 and V is TRBV28; 13 nucleotides line up with TRBD2. V shed 3 bases, J shed 1 base, and the junction held 15 bases outside the gene matches. The CDR3 is made up of 20 amino acids. Germline lookup yields CDR1 MDHEN and CDR2 SYDVKM. Written as DNA, the CDR3 is TGTGCCAGCAGTTTTTCTCGATGGAGACTAGCGGGAGGACCGTCCTACGAGCAGTACTTC. This translates into CASSFSRWRLAGGPSYEQYF.

This clonotype appeared a few times. This chain links TRBV12-3 or TRBV12-4 with TRBJ2-1; D is possibly TRBD2 (5 bases). With 5 bases removed from V and 4 bases from J, the gap between germline ends came to 18 bases. The CDR3 consists of 16 residues. CDR3 residues: CASSTLWGVGYNEQFF. The CDR3 region has the DNA TGTGCCAGCAGTACCCTCTGGGGAGTTGGGTACAATGAGCAGTTCTTC.

This chain links TRBV30 with TRBJ1-2; possibly TRBD1 for D (5 bases). V lost 4 bases and J 2 bases, leaving 11 bases between the germline ends. The CDR3 spans 13 residues. CDR1 and CDR2 from the germline V gene are GTSNPN and SVGIG (reference sequence). The CDR3 loop is CAWNQGRNYGYTF. The CDR3 DNA reads as TGTGCCTGGAACCAGGGACGGAACTATGGCTACACCTTC.

Comment on this clonotype: A single base separates this from a much larger clone, so it may be a read error. V usage is TRBV27 and J usage is TRBJ1-1; possibly TRBD1 for D (6 bases). The CDR3 extends over 13 amino acids. Germline CDR1 MNHEY, CDR2 SMNVEV (reference sequence). Trimming pared 5 bases from V and 4 bases from J, leaving 11 bases between. CDR3 sequence: CASSTPGATEAFF. The CDR3 DNA sequence: TGTGCCAGCAGTACCCCGGGGGCCACTGAAGCTTTCTTT.

For this clonotype: It may be a read error: a sequence one base away is much more abundant. The chain uses TRBV5-8 and TRBJ1-4, with a possible D match to TRBD1 (5 bases). V gave up 2 bases and J gave up 7 bases, with 9 bases separating them. Germline assignment: CDR1 SGHTS and CDR2 YDEGEE. The length of the CDR3 is 13 residues. This CDR3 reads CASSFNRSEKLFF. CDR3 sequence (DNA): TGTGCCAGCAGCTTTAACAGGAGTGAAAAACTGTTTTTT.

This clonotype was counted a few times. The chain carries TRBV30 and TRBJ2-7; weak D call: TRBD1 (5 bases). Germline lookup yields CDR1 GTSNPN and CDR2 SVGIG (reference sequence). Trimming stripped 6 bases from V and 3 bases from J, with 12 bases between. The CDR3 spans 12 residues. CDR3 in amino acids: CACDRGNYEQYF. CDR3 coding DNA: TGTGCCTGCGACAGAGGAAACTACGAGCAGTACTTC.